These 2 T cell receptor beta chains originate from one sample sequenced in a study of OX40 agonist ivuxolimab in advanced cancers. Assay used: immunoSEQ multiplex PCR; TCRdb lists only in-frame clones, some missing. The sample yields around 94,000 clones, about 92% seen once. This specimen was CD4+ or CD8+ T cells sorted from blood, taken in a trial of the OX40 agonist ivuxolimab. These receptor sequences come from an adult with an advanced solid tumor such as melanoma, head and neck, liver or kidney cancer.

The CDR3, as DNA: TGTGCCACCAGCAAATCTGGCCAGGGAGAGACCCAGTACTTC. As protein: CATSKSGQGETQYF. The V call is TRBV15, the J call TRBJ2-5; D might be TRBD1 (5 bases). Per the germline V gene, CDR1 is LNHNV and CDR2 is YYDKDF (reference sequence). The CDR3 covers 14 residues. Between the trimmed V and J ends, which lost 4 bases and 4 bases, there was a span of 13 bases.

The rearrangement joins TRBV30 to TRBJ2-7; either TRBD1 or TRBD2 may supply D (5 bases each). Per germline, CDR1 GTSNPN and CDR2 SVGIG (reference sequence). The CDR3 covers 14 residues. The V end was cut by 0 bases, the J end by 4 bases, with 13 bases between. The chain's CDR3 is CAWSVPGTAYEQYF. The CDR3 DNA follows: TGTGCCTGGAGTGTACCCGGGACCGCGTACGAGCAGTACTTC.